The 25 T cell receptor beta chains in this list originate from one sample, sequenced in a study of monozygotic twins with inflammatory bowel disease. TCRdb re-called the 5' RACE reads; one entry per CDR3 protein, DNA not given. The listing contains around 410,000 distinct CDR3 sequences. The sample taken for sequencing was blood. These receptors were collected from a human donor with ulcerative colitis or Crohn's disease, or a healthy co-twin of an affected twin (not recorded which).

The rearrangement joins TRBV14 to TRBJ1-4. Germline V lookup: CDR1 SGHDN, CDR2 FVKESK. The CDR3 totals 16 residues. CDR3: CASSQGKVPTNEKLFF.

This chain connects TRBV14 to TRBJ2-3. CDR1 and CDR2 from the germline V gene are SGHDN and FVKESK. CDR3 length: 14 amino acids. This chain's CDR3 is CASSQDLITDTQYF.

The V and J genes are TRBV5-4 and TRBJ2-1; absent DNA, TCRdb's TRBD2 call cannot be checked. The germline gives CDR1 SGHNT, CDR2 YYREEE (reference sequence). This CDR3 has 15 residues. The CDR3 spells CASSPKAGAYNEQFF.

V and J are TRBV28 and TRBJ2-3. CDR3 length equals 12 residues. Germline V CDR1 and CDR2: MDHEN, SYDVKM. CDR3 sequence: CASSSTVDTQYF. Looking up the rest from reference TRBV28 and TRBJ2-3 gives the full variable domain: DVKVTQSSRYLVKRTGEKVFLECVQDMDHENMFWYRQDPGLGLRLIYFSYDVKMKEKGDIPEGYSVSREKKERFSLILESASTNQTSMYLCASSSTVDTQYFGPGTRLTVL.

The chain couples TRBV18 to TRBJ2-6; TCRdb picks TRBD1, but there is no DNA to check that call. The CDR3 length is 17 residues. Germline V gene lookup returns CDR1 KGHSH and CDR2 LQKENI. CDR3 sequence reads: CASSPVPPPSGANVLTF.

The chain carries TRBV21-1 and TRBJ2-7; TCRdb selects TRBD2, and the lack of DNA leaves this call unchecked. TRBV21-1 is listed as a pseudogene. This CDR3 has 19 residues. CDR3 protein: CASSKISVGALFGWREQYF.

The gene calls are TRBV20-1 and TRBJ2-7. The germline CDR1 and CDR2 sequences are DFQATT and SNEGSKA (reference sequence). This CDR3 contains 14 residues. The CDR3 spells CSARDFRRTYEQYF.

The chain has TRBV28 and TRBJ1-1; lacking DNA, the TRBD1 call made by TCRdb goes unchecked. Germline CDR1 and CDR2: MDHEN and SYDVKM. CDR3 length: 18 amino acids. The CDR3 spells CASSLTGTGGPMNTEAFF.

The chain couples TRBV18 to TRBJ1-4; absent DNA, TCRdb's TRBD1 call cannot be checked. Germline lookup yields CDR1 KGHSH and CDR2 LQKENI. The CDR3 extends over 14 amino acids. CDR3 sequence: CASSPGHQNEKLFF.

The chain employs TRBV29-1 and TRBJ2-7; no DNA is available, so the TRBD1 call from TCRdb remains unchecked. Germline loops: CDR1 SQVTM, CDR2 ANQGSEA. This CDR3 spans 12 amino acids. The CDR3 region is CSVATGIYEQYF.

The chain is built from TRBV7-3 and TRBJ2-1; TCRdb's D call, TRBD2, is unchecked because there is no DNA. Germline V gene sequence: CDR1 SGHTA, CDR2 FQGTGA. The CDR3 covers 17 residues. The CDR3 sequence is CASSLDPTVGGSNEQFF.

CDR3 amino acids: CASSLAPSGASSYEQYF. This chain connects TRBV5-4 to TRBJ2-7; the D gene TCRdb calls, TRBD2, cannot be checked with no DNA. This CDR3 has 17 residues. Germline CDR1 SGHNT, CDR2 YYREEE (reference sequence).

The genes are TRBV12-3 or TRBV12-4 and TRBJ2-5; there is no DNA to check the TCRdb D call of TRBD2. The CDR3 extends over 14 amino acids. CDR3 sequence reads: CASSSGTSGETQYF.

J is TRBJ2-3 and V is TRBV11-1; TCRdb's D gene call, TRBD1, goes unchecked for lack of DNA. The CDR3 has 20 amino acids. Germline-derived CDR1 and CDR2 are SGHAT and FQDESV (reference sequence). CDR3 amino acids: CASSLPGQGQLAGSTDTQYF.

This CDR3 is CASSLQVTAGGPNNEQFF. The chain is built from TRBV5-1 and TRBJ2-1. This CDR3 contains 18 residues. Germline V lookup: CDR1 SGHRS, CDR2 YFSETQ.

The V call is TRBV4-3, the J call TRBJ2-1. The CDR3 consists of 14 residues. Germline CDR1 is LGHNA and CDR2 is YSLEER. The CDR3 spells CASSQDGTYREQFF.

V and J are TRBV9 and TRBJ2-7; TCRdb proposes TRBD2, but this gene call is untestable without DNA. The CDR3 spans 13 residues. CDR1 SGDLS and CDR2 YYNGEE come from the germline V gene. The CDR3 sequence is CASSGTNSYEQYF.

This chain links TRBV20-1 with TRBJ2-2; TCRdb indicates TRBD2, and absent DNA this call remains unverified. The V gene's germline CDR1 is DFQATT and CDR2 SNEGSKA (reference sequence). This CDR3 is built from 14 residues. The CDR3 sequence: CSAEGLSNTGELFF.

This chain joins TRBV7-2 and TRBJ2-1; the D call from TCRdb, TRBD2, cannot be confirmed without DNA. This CDR3 region has 14 residues. Germline loops: CDR1 SGHTA, CDR2 FQGNSA. The CDR3 is CASSLGWFETPKFF.

This CDR3 reads CSARTGYDEQFF. The J gene is TRBJ2-1, the V gene TRBV20-1; TCRdb names TRBD1, which stays unverified in the absence of DNA. Germline V gives CDR1 DFQATT, CDR2 SNEGSKA (reference sequence). The CDR3 runs 12 residues.

The chain couples TRBV7-9 to TRBJ1-1; TCRdb names TRBD1, which stays unverified in the absence of DNA. The CDR3 is 12 residues long. CDR1 and CDR2 from the germline V gene are SEHNR and FQNEAQ (reference sequence). CDR3 sequence reads: CASSLGGAEAFF.

This chain connects TRBV6-2 or TRBV6-3 to TRBJ2-1; TCRdb indicates TRBD2, and absent DNA this call remains unverified. The V gene's germline CDR1 is MNHEY and CDR2 SVGEGT. The CDR3 has 19 residues. The CDR3 loop is CASSYPLAGGPSSYNEQFF.

The chain has TRBV9 and TRBJ1-4. The CDR3 is 13 amino acids. The germline V gene has CDR1 SGDLS and CDR2 YYNGEE. CDR3 residues: CASSPHPNEKLFF.

The chain links TRBV27 to TRBJ2-7; the TRBD1 assignment by TCRdb is unverifiable without DNA. The CDR3 spans 15 residues. From germline, CDR1 is MNHEY and CDR2 SMNVEV (reference sequence). The CDR3: CASSLSGTGGGEQYF.

The CDR3 sequence: CASSEAGLSSYEQYF. The chain joins TRBV12-3 or TRBV12-4 to TRBJ2-7. The CDR3 runs to 15 residues.